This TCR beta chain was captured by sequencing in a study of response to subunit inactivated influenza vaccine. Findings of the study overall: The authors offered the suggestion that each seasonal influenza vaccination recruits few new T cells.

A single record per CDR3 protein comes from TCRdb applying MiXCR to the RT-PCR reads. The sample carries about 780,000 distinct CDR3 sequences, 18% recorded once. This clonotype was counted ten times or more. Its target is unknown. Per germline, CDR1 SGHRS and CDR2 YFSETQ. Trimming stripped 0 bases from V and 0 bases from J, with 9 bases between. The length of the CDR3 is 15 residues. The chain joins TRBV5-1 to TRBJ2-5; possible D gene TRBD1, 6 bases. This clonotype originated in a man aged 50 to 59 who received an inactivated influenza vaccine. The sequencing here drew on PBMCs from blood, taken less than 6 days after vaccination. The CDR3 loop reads CASSLGTVYQETQYF. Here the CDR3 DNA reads TGCGCCAGCAGCTTGGGGACAGTGTACCAAGAGACCCAGTACTTC.